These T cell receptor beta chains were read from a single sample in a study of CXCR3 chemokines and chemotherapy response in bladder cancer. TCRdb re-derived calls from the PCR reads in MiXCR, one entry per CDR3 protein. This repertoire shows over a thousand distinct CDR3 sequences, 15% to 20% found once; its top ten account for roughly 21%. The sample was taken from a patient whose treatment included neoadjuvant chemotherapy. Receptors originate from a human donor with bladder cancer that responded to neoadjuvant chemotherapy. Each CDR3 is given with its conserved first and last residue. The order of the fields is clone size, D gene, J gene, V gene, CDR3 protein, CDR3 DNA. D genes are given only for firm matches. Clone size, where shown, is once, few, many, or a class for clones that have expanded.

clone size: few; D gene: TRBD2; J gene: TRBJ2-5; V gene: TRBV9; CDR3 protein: CASSVSLAGVGETQYF; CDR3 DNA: TGTGCCAGCAGCGTAAGTCTAGCGGGAGTGGGAGAGACCCAGTACTTC
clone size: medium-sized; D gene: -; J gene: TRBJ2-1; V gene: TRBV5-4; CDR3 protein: CASSLDFNEQFF; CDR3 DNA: TGTGCCAGCAGCTTGGACTTCAATGAGCAGTTCTTC
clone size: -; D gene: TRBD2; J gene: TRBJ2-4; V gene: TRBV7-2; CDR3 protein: CASSTDFSGGVKNIQYF; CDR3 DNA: TGTGCCAGCAGCACAGACTTTAGCGGGGGCGTCAAAAACATTCAGTACTTC
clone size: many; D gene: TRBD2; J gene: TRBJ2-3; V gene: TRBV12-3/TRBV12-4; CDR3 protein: CASSSASPAGARTDTQYF; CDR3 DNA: TGTGCCAGCAGTTCCGCAAGCCCAGCGGGGGCCCGCACAGATACGCAGTATTTT
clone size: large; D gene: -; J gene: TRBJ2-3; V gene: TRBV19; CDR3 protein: CASSIFSDTQYF; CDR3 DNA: TGTGCCAGTAGTATTTTCTCGGATACGCAGTATTTT
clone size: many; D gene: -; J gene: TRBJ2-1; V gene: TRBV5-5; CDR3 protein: CASSFGVGNEQFF; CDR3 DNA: TGTGCCAGCAGCTTCGGGGTTGGGAATGAGCAGTTCTTC
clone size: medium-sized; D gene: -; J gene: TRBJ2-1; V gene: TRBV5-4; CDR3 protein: CASSSGGGRVGEQFF; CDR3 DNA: TGTGCCAGCAGCTCGGGTGGGGGGCGCGTGGGTGAGCAGTTCTTC
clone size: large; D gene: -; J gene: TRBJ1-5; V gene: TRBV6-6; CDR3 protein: CASSYSGIQPQHF; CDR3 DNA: TGTGCCAGCAGTTACTCGGGGATCCAGCCCCAGCATTTT
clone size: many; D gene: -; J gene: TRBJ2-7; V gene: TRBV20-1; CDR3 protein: CSAGGYEQYF; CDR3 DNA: TGCAGTGCTGGGGGGTACGAGCAGTACTTC
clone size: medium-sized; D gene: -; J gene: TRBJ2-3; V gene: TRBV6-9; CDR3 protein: CASSWARQGDTDTQYF; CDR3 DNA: TGTGCCAGCAGTTGGGCTCGTCAAGGGGACACAGATACGCAGTATTTT
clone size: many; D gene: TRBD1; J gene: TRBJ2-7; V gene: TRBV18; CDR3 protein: CASSPVGQGYEQYF; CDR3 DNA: TGTGCCAGCTCACCGGTTGGACAGGGCTACGAGCAGTACTTC
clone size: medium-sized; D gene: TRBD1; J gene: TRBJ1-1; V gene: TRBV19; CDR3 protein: CASSIVGTANTEAFF; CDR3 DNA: TGTGCCAGTAGTATTGTTGGGACAGCGAACACTGAAGCTTTCTTT
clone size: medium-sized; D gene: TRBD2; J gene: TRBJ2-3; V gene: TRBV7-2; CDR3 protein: CASRPPGLALHF; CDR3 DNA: TGTGCCAGCAGGCCACCGGGACTAGCTTTGCATTTT
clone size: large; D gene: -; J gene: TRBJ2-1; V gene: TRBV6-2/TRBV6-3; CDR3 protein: CASSWASYNEQFF; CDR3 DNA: TGTGCCAGCAGTTGGGCCTCCTACAATGAGCAGTTCTTC
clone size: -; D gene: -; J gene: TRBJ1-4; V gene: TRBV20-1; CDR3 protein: CSAPLYIQGGPGVKLFF; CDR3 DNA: TGCAGTGCTCCACTCTACATTCAAGGGGGACCGGGGGTCAAACTGTTTTTT
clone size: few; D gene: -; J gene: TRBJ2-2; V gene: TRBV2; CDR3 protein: CASSSGETNTGELFF; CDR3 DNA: TGTGCCAGCAGTTCCGGGGAAACGAACACCGGGGAGCTGTTTTTT
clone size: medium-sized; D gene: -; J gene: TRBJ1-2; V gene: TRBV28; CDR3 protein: CASIRRGALGYGYTF; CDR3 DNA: TGTGCCAGCATCCGACGGGGGGCGCTTGGCTATGGCTACACCTTC
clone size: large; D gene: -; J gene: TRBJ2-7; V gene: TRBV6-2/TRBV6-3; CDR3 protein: CSTGTSYEQYF; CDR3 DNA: TGTTCAACAGGGACCTCCTACGAGCAGTACTTC
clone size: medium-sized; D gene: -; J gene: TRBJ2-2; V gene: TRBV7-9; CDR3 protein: CASTRDVLTGELFF; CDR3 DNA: TGTGCCAGCACCCGGGACGTACTCACCGGGGAGCTGTTTTTT
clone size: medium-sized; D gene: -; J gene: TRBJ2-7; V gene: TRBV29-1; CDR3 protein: CSVGLTYEQYF; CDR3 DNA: TGCAGCGTTGGACTGACCTACGAGCAGTACTTC
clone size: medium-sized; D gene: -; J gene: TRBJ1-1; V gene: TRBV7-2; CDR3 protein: CASSLEAGRNTEAFF; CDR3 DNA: TGTGCCAGCAGCCTCGAGGCGGGGAGGAACACTGAAGCTTTCTTT
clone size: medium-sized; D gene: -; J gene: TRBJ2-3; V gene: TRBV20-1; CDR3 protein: CSARDRPWEDTQYF; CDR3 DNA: TGCAGTGCTAGAGATAGGCCCTGGGAAGATACGCAGTATTTT
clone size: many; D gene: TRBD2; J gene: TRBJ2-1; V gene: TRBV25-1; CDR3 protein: CASSVASGNNEQFF; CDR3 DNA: TGTGCCAGCAGTGTGGCTAGCGGAAACAATGAGCAGTTCTTC
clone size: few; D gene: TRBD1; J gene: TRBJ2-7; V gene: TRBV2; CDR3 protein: CASRRDRSYEQYF; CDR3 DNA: TGTGCCAGCAGGCGGGACAGGTCCTACGAGCAGTACTTC
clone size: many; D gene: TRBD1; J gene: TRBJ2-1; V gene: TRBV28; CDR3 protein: CASSLSDRVSEQFF; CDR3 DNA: TGTGCCAGCAGTTTATCTGACAGGGTTAGTGAGCAGTTCTTC
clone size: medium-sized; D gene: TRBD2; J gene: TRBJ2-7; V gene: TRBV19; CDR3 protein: CASSISGLAGYEQYF; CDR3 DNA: TGTGCCAGTAGTATTTCGGGACTAGCGGGATACGAGCAGTACTTC
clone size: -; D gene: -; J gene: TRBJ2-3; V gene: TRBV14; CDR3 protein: CASSHRLASDTQYF; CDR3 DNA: TGTGCCAGCAGCCATCGGCTAGCCTCAGATACGCAGTATTTT
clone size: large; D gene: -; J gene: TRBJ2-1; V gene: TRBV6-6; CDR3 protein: CASSYPGTTWSNEQFF; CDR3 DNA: TGTGCCAGCAGTTACCCCGGGACAACCTGGTCCAATGAGCAGTTCTTC
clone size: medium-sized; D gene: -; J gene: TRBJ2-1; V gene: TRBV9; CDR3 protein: CASSVANGSPDEQFF; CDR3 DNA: TGTGCCAGCAGCGTAGCTAACGGGTCCCCCGATGAGCAGTTCTTC
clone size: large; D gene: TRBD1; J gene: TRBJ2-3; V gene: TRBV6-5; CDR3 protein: CASRTDRVADTQYF; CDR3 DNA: TGTGCCAGCAGGACGGACAGGGTGGCAGATACGCAGTATTTT
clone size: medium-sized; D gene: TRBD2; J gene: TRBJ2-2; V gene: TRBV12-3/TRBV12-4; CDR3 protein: CASSLGLAGILGGELFF; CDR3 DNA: TGTGCCAGCAGTTTAGGACTAGCGGGAATCCTTGGCGGGGAGCTGTTTTTT
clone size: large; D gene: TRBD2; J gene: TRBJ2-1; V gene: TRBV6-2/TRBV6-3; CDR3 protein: CASSYSGGYNEQFF; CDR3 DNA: TGTGCCAGCAGTTACTCCGGGGGGTACAATGAGCAGTTCTTC
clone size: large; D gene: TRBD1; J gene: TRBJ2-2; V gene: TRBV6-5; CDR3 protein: CASRPDRANTGELFF; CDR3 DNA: TGTGCCAGCAGACCCGACAGGGCGAACACCGGGGAGCTGTTTTTT
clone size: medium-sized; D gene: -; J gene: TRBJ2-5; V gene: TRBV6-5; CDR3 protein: CASSLTGEETQYF; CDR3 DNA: TGTGCCAGCAGTTTGACAGGTGAAGAGACCCAGTACTTC
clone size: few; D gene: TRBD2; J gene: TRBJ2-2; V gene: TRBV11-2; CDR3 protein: CASSHNPWRLAGERRDGELFF; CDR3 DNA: TGTGCCAGCAGCCATAACCCCTGGAGACTAGCGGGAGAAAGGCGGGACGGGGAGCTGTTTTTT
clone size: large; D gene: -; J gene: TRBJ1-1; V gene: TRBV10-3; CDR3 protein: CAISELTEAFF; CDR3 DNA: TGTGCCATCAGTGAGCTTACGGAAGCTTTCTTT
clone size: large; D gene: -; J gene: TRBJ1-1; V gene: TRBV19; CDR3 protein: CATDRGSTEAFF; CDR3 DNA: TGTGCCACCGATCGGGGTTCTACTGAAGCTTTCTTT
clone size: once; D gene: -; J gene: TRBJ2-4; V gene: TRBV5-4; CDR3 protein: CASSSGGGAGLAKNIQYF; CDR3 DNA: TGTGCCAGCAGCTCGGGTGGGGGGGCAGGCCTAGCCAAAAACATTCAGTACTTC
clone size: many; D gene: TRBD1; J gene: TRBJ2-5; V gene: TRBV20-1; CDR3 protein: CSVRGTGTQYF; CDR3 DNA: TGCAGTGTTAGAGGGACAGGAACCCAGTACTTC
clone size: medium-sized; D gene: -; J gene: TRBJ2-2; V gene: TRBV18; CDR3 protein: CASSDTTTGELFF; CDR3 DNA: TGTGCCAGCTCCGACACAACCACCGGGGAGCTGTTTTTT
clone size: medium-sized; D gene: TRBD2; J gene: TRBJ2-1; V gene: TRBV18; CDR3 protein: CASSTPGLASSQQFF; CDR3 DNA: TGTGCCAGCTCAACACCGGGACTAGCCTCCAGTCAGCAGTTCTTC
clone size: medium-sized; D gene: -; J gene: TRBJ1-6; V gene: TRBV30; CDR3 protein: CAWKKDHNSPLHF; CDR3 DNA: TGTGCCTGGAAGAAGGACCATAATTCACCCCTCCACTTT
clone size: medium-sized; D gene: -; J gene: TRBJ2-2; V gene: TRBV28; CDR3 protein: CATSQHPNTGELFF; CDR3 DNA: TGTGCCACCTCACAGCATCCGAACACCGGGGAGCTGTTTTTT
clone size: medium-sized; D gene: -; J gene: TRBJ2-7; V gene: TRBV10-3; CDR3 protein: CAISFGGYEQYF; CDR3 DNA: TGTGCCATCTCCTTCGGAGGTTACGAGCAGTACTTC
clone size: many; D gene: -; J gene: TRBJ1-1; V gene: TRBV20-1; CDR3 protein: CSAPLGRNTEAFF; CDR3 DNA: TGCAGTGCACCCCTTGGCAGGAACACTGAAGCTTTCTTT
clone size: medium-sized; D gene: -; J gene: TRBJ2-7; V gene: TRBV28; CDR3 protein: CASSLWGSNPEQYF; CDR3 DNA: TGTGCCAGCAGTTTATGGGGCTCAAACCCAGAGCAGTACTTC
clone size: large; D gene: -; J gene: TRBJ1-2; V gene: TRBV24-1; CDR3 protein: CATSDPGVSNYGYTF; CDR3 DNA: TGTGCCACCAGTGATCCAGGAGTTTCTAACTATGGCTACACCTTC
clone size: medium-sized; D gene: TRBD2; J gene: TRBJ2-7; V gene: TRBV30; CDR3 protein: CAWSAGGAGAYEQYF; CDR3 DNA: TGTGCCTGGAGTGCGGGGGGGGCAGGGGCCTACGAGCAGTACTTC
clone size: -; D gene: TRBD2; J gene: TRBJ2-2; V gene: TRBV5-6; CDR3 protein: CASSLELAGVGTGELFF; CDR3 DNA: TGTGCCAGCAGCTTGGAACTAGCGGGAGTCGGAACCGGGGAGCTGTTTTTT
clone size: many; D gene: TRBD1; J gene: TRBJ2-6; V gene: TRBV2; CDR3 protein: CASSETRDSSGANVLTF; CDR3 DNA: TGTGCCAGCAGTGAGACCAGGGACAGCTCTGGGGCCAACGTCCTGACTTTC
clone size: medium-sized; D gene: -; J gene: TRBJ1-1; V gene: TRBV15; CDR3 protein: CATSRAGWGTEAFF; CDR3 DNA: TGTGCCACCAGCAGAGCAGGTTGGGGAACTGAAGCTTTCTTT
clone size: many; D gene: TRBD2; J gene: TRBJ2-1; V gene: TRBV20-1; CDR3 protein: CSALGLVSNEQFF; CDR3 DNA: TGCAGTGCCCTTGGACTAGTAAGCAATGAGCAGTTCTTC
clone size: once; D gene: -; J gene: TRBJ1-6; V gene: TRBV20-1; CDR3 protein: CSAPRRPESYNSPLHF; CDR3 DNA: TGCAGTGCCCCGAGACGGCCAGAAAGTTATAATTCACCCCTCCACTTT
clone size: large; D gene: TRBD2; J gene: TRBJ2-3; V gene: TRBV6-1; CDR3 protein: CASSEGWRGGRSTDTQYF; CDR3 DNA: TGTGCCAGCAGTGAAGGGTGGCGGGGGGGCAGAAGCACAGATACGCAGTATTTT
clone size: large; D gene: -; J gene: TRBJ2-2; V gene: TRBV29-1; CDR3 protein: CSVVGGLGTGELFF; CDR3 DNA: TGCAGCGTTGTAGGGGGATTAGGCACCGGGGAGCTGTTTTTT
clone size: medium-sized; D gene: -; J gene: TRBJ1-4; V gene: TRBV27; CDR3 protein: CASSPNGEKLFF; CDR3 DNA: TGTGCCAGCAGTCCCAACGGCGAAAAACTGTTTTTT
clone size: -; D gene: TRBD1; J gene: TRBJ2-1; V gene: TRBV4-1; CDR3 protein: CASSHLGQGEVGSSYNEQFF; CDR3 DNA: TGCGCCAGCAGCCATCTCGGACAGGGGGAAGTGGGGAGCTCCTACAATGAGCAGTTCTTC